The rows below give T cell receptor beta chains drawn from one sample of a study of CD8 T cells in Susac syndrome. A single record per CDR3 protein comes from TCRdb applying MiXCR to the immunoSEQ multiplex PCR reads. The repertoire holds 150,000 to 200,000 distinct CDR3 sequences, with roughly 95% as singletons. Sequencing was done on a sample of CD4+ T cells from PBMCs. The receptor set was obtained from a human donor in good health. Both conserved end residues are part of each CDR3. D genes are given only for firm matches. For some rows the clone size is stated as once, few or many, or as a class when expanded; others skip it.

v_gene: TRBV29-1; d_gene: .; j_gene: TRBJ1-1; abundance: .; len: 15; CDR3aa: CSVDDSSRRNTEAFF; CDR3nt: TGCAGCGTTGATGATTCCTCAAGGAGGAACACTGAAGCTTTCTTT
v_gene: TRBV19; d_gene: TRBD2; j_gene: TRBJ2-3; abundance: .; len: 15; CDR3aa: CASGDLAGGSDTQYF; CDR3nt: TGTGCCAGTGGGGATCTAGCGGGAGGATCAGATACGCAGTATTTT
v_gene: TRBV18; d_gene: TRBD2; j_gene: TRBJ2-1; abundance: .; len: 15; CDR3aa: CASSPTSQSYNEQFF; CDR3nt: TGTGCCAGCTCGCCGACTAGCCAGTCCTACAATGAGCAGTTCTTC
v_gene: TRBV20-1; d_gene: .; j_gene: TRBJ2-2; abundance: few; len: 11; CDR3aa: CSASGTGELFF; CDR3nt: TGCAGTGCTAGCGGAACCGGGGAGCTGTTTTTT
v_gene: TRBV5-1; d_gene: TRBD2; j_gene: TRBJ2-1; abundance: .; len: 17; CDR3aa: CASSFRFASGIYNEQFF; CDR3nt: TGCGCCAGCAGCTTTCGATTTGCTAGCGGGATCTACAATGAGCAGTTCTTC
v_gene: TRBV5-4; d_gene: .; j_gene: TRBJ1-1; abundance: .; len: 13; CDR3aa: CASSLEGGTEAFF; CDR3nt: TGTGCCAGCAGCTTGGAGGGCGGCACTGAAGCTTTCTTT
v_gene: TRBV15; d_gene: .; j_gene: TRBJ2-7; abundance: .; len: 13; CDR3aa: CATSRELRYEQYF; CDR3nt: TGTGCCACCAGCAGAGAGTTAAGATACGAGCAGTACTTC
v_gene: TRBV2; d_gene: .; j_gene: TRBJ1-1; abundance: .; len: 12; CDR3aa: CASSADVTEAFF; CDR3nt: TGTGCCAGCAGTGCTGACGTTACTGAAGCTTTCTTT
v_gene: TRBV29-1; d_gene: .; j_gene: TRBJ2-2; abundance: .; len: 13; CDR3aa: CSVDSSNTGELFF; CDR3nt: TGCAGCGTTGACAGTTCGAACACCGGGGAGCTGTTTTTT
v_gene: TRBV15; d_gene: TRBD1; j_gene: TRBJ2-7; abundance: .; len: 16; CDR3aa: CATSSTGQGIINEQYF; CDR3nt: TGTGCCACCAGCAGCACGGGACAGGGGATTATCAACGAGCAGTACTTC
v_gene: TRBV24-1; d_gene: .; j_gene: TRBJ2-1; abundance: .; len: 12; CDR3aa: CATSDQDNEQFF; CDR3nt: TGTGCCACCAGTGATCAGGACAATGAGCAGTTCTTC
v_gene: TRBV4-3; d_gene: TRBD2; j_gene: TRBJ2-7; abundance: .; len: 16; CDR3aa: CASSQALVGGDYEQYF; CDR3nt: TGCGCCAGCAGCCAAGCCCTAGTGGGAGGGGACTACGAGCAGTACTTC
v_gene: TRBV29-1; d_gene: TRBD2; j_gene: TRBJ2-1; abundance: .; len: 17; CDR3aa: CSVDARTSGRALHEQFF; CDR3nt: TGCAGCGTTGACGCCAGGACTAGCGGGAGAGCCTTACATGAGCAGTTCTTC
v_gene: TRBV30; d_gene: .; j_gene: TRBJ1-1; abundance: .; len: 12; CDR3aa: CAWSSYRDIGFF; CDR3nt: TGTGCCTGGAGCAGCTACCGGGACATAGGATTCTTT
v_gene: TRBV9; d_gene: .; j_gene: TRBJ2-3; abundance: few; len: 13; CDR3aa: CASSWTATDTQYF; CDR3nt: TGTGCCAGCAGCTGGACAGCGACAGATACGCAGTATTTT
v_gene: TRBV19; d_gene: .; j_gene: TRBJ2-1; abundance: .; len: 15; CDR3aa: CASSPPGTVYNEQFF; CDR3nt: TGTGCCAGTAGTCCCCCCGGGACTGTCTACAATGAGCAGTTCTTC
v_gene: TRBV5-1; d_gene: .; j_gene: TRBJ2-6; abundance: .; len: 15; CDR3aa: CASSPPSSGANVLTF; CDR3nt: TGCGCCAGCAGCCCTCCCAGCTCTGGGGCCAACGTCCTGACTTTC
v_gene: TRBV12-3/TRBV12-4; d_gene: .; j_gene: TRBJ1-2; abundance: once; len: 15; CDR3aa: CASSLARELNYGYTF; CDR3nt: TGTGCCAGCAGTTTAGCGAGAGAGCTTAACTATGGCTACACCTTC
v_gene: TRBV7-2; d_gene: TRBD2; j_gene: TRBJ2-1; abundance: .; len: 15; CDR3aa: CASSQGLAGGGEQFF; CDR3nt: TGTGCCAGCAGCCAGGGGCTAGCGGGAGGGGGAGAGCAGTTCTTC
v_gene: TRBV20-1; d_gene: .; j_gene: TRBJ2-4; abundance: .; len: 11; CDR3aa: CSARDRGLQYF; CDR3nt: TGCAGTGCTAGAGATCGAGGCCTTCAGTACTTC
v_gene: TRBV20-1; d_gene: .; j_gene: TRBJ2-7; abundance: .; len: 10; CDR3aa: CSTSAYEQYF; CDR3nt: TGCAGTACGAGTGCCTACGAGCAGTACTTC
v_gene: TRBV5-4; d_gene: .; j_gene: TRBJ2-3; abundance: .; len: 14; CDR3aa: CASSLVQPTDPQYF; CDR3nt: TGTGCCAGCAGCTTGGTCCAGCCCACAGATCCGCAGTATTTT
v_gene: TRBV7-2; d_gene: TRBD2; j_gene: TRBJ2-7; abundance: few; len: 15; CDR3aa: CASSPGLAVTYEQYF; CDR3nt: TGTGCCAGCAGTCCCGGACTAGCGGTAACCTACGAGCAGTACTTC
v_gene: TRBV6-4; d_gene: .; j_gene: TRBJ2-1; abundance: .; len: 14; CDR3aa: CASSIELASHEQFF; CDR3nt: TGTGCCAGCAGCATAGAGCTAGCGTCCCATGAGCAGTTCTTC
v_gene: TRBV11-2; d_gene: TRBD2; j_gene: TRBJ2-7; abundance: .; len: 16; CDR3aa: CASSLSRSSGSYEQYF; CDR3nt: TGTGCCAGCAGCTTAAGTAGGTCTAGCGGGAGTTACGAGCAGTACTTC
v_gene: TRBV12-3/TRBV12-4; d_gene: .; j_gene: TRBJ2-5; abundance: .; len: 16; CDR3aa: CASSSYSDTLGETQYF; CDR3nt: TGTGCCAGCAGTTCCTATAGCGACACCCTGGGGGAGACCCAGTACTTC
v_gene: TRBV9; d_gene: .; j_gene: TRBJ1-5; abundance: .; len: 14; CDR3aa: CASSVGGEGMLQHF; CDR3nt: TGTGCCAGCAGCGTAGGTGGAGAGGGGATGCTCCAGCATTTT
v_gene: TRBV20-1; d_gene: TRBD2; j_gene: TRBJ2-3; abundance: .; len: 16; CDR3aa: CSASLDAREVTDTQYF; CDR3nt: TGCAGTGCCTCTCTCGACGCGCGGGAGGTCACAGATACGCAGTATTTT
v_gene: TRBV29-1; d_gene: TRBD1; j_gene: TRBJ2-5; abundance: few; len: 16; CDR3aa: CSALEWGTEYQETQYF; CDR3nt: TGCAGCGCCCTAGAGTGGGGGACAGAGTACCAAGAGACCCAGTACTTC
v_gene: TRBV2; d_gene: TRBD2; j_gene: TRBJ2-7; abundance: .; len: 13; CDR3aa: CASSEVEGGEQYF; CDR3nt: TGTGCCAGCAGTGAGGTTGAGGGAGGGGAGCAGTACTTC
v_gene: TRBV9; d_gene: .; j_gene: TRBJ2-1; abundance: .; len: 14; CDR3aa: CASSGVAGSGEQFF; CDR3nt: TGTGCCAGCAGCGGGGTGGCGGGCTCGGGGGAGCAGTTCTTC
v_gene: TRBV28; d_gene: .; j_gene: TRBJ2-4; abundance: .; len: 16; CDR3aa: CASSLLSWDSKNIQYF; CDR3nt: TGTGCCAGCAGTTTACTGAGCTGGGATTCCAAAAACATTCAGTACTTC